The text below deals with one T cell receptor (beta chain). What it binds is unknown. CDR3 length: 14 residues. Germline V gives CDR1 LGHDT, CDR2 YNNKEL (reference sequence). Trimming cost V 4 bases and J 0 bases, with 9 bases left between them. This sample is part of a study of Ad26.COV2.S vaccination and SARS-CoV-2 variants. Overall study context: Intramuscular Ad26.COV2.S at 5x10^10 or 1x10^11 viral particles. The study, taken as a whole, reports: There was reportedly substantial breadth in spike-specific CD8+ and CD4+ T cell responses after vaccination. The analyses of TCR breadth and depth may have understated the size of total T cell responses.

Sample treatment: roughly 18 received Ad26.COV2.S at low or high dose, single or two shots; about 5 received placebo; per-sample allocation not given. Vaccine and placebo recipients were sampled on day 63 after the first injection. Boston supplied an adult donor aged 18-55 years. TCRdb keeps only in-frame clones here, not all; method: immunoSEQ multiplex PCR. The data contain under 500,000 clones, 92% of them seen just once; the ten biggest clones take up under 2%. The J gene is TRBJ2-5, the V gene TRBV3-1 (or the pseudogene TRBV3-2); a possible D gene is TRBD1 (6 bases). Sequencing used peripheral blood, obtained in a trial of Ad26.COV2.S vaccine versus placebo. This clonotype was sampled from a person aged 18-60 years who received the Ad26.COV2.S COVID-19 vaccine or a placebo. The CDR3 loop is CASSLRQDQETQYF. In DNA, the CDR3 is TGTGCCAGCAGCCTCAGACAGGACCAAGAGACCCAGTACTTC.